A selection of T cell receptor beta chains follows, all from one sample in a study of OX40 agonist ivuxolimab in advanced cancers. Some clones are missing from TCRdb's copy, which holds only in-frame ones; the method was immunoSEQ multiplex PCR. The sample carries 60,000 or so clones, 84% recorded once. The sample consisted of CD4+ or CD8+ T cells sorted from blood, taken in a trial of the OX40 agonist ivuxolimab. The receptors were sampled from an adult with an advanced solid tumor such as melanoma, head and neck, liver or kidney cancer. Both conserved end residues are part of each CDR3. Each record gives: clone size, V gene, CDR3 protein. Part of the rows lack a size; the others show once, few, many or a class for expanded clones.

NA TRBV7-2 CASSLVQGTGNTIYF
NA TRBV2 CASDAGQANLLDTEAFF
NA TRBV5-1 CASSLGELAGDEQFF
few TRBV4-2 CASSHGSNQPQHF
few TRBV10-3 CAISELDQNSPLHF
NA TRBV6-6 CASSKAGGNNEQFF
NA TRBV6-5 CASRSTGTVNYGYTF
once TRBV19 CASRKQVWPNTGELFF
once TRBV7-3 CASSFGMYTEAFF
once TRBV19 CASSTYRDRGTGELFF
NA TRBV2 CASTIDRAIYGYTF
NA TRBV7-9 CASSLGDRTNEKLFF
NA TRBV6-5 CASSPHVASGNTIYF
NA TRBV19 CASTPGQGNEKLFF
NA TRBV7-9 CASSPYLGTGNEKLFF
NA TRBV7-2 CASSPRTAQETQYF
NA TRBV27 CASSLSSGGAGELFF
once TRBV5-1 CASSLRDITDTQYF
few TRBV1 CTSSQIELQFF
NA TRBV19 CASSYIVGRGTYEQYF
once TRBV7-3 CASSRDRGSSRTF
NA TRBV2 CASRPPGPAGYTF